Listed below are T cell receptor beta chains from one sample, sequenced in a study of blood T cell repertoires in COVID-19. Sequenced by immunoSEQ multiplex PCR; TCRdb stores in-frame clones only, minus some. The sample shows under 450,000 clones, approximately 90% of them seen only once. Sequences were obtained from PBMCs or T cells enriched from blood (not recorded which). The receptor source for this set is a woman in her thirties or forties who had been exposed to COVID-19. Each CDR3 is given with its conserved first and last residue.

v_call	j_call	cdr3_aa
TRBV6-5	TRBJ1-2	CASRPSGEVYGYTF
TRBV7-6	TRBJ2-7	CASSLQVGAFYEQYF
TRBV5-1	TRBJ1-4	CASSLGQGGTNEKLFF
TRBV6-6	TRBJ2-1	CASSYPAVFSYNEQFF
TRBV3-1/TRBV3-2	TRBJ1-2	CASSQDWTGDNGYTF
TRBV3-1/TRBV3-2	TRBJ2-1	CASSQESGGSYNEQFF
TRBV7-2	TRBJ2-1	CASSSTGGTYNEQFF
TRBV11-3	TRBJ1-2	CASSLDRDGYTF
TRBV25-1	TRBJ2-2	CATSRGRVGTGELFF
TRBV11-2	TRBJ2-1	CASSLGRDRPYNEQFF
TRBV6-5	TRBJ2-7	CASSYKGQLTSYEQYF
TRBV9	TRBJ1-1	CASSPSGVGKAFF
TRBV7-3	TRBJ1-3	CASSRDRGDTIYF
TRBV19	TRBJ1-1	CASTRNTEAFF